Described below is a single T cell receptor beta chain sequence and its context. Authors' data handling: Reference gene primer amplification in the assay estimated nucleated cell counts. Clones were sequenced by immunoSEQ multiplex PCR, and TCRdb holds only the in-frame ones, with some missing. From that table come the V and J calls and clone size; the DNA was used to work out D and trimming. The sample records over 200,000 clones, 85% being singletons. Participant ages covered roughly 18 to 89 years across some 25 US areas. Each participant's cohort was designated according to participant-reported clinical history. The entry originates in a study of blood T cell repertoires in COVID-19. Study-wide background: PBMCs, B-cell-depleted T cells, or T cells provided the cDNA or gDNA that made up the material.

The sequenced sample was PBMCs or T cells enriched from blood (not recorded which). The TCR comes from a man in his forties who had recovered from COVID-19.

The CDR3 sequence: CASSGSSSNQPQHF. CDR3 nucleotide sequence: TGTGCCAGCAGCGGGTCATCTAGCAATCAGCCCCAGCATTTT. V gene TRBV6-5 combines with J gene TRBJ1-5, with unresolved D. The CDR3 length is 14 residues. Per germline, CDR1 MNHEY and CDR2 SVGAGI. V lost 6 bases and J 0 bases, leaving 9 bases between the germline ends.